This is a list of T cell receptor beta chains from one sample in a study of Graves' ophthalmopathy and Graves' hyperthyroidism. One entry per CDR3 protein, called by TCRdb with MiXCR from the multiplex PCR reads. The sample has approximately 540,000 distinct CDR3 sequences; roughly 39% are singletons. Sequencing was carried out using peripheral blood or thyroid tissue (not recorded which). The receptors here all came from an adult man with Graves' hyperthyroidism. The CDR3 runs from the conserved cysteine through the conserved F or W. D genes are given only for firm matches. Not every row has a clone size; where given, it reads once, few, many or a size class.

>few|TRBV10-3|TRBJ2-7|TRBD1
CASSGQGGDEQYF
TGTGCCAGCAGCGGACAGGGCGGGGACGAGCAGTACTTC
>-|TRBV19|TRBJ2-1|-
CASSPTGTNNEQFF
TGTGCCAGTAGCCCAACCGGGACCAACAATGAGCAGTTCTTC
>many|TRBV9|TRBJ1-2|-
CASSVAMTGNYGYTF
TGTGCCAGCAGCGTAGCAATGACTGGGAACTATGGCTACACCTTC
>-|TRBV24-1|TRBJ2-2|TRBD2
CATSGLALNTGELFF
TGTGCCACCTCCGGACTAGCTCTGAACACCGGGGAGCTGTTTTTT
>many|TRBV12-3/TRBV12-4|TRBJ1-2|-
CASTTTPHYGYTF
TGTGCCAGCACCACGACCCCTCATTATGGCTACACCTTC
>-|TRBV5-1|TRBJ2-1|TRBD1
CASSFYGTGDNEQFF
TGCGCCAGCAGCTTCTACGGGACAGGGGACAATGAGCAGTTCTTC
>many|TRBV24-1|TRBJ1-2|-
CATSDDGNYGYTF
TGTGCCACCAGTGACGACGGGAACTATGGCTACACCTTC
>-|TRBV2|TRBJ1-2|-
CASAPRGNGHYGYTF
TGTGCCAGCGCCCCGAGAGGGAACGGGCACTATGGCTACACCTTC
>-|TRBV12-3/TRBV12-4|TRBJ2-2|-
CASSYTGRNTGELFF
TGTGCCAGCAGCTACACAGGGCGGAACACCGGGGAGCTGTTTTTT
>many|TRBV24-1|TRBJ2-5|-
CATSDSPAQEETQYF
TGTGCCACCAGTGATAGCCCCGCCCAGGAGGAGACCCAGTACTTC
>-|TRBV5-1|TRBJ2-1|-
CASSLGFIEQFF
TGCGCCAGCAGCTTGGGATTCATTGAGCAGTTCTTC
>-|TRBV29-1|TRBJ2-7|-
CSVDSLGHKQYF
TGCAGCGTTGACTCCTTAGGCCACAAGCAGTACTTC
>once|TRBV7-9|TRBJ2-6|TRBD1
CASSSPGQGVTTGELTF
TGTGCCAGCAGCTCCCCAGGACAGGGGGTGACCACCGGGGAGCTGACTTTC
>few|TRBV6-5|TRBJ1-1|-
CASSYGPRRGEGTFF
TGTGCCAGCAGTTACGGGCCCCGGAGGGGTGAGGGGACTTTCTTT
>-|TRBV29-1|TRBJ2-3|TRBD2
CSCLAEGRTDTQYF
TGCAGTTGTCTAGCGGAGGGGAGGACAGATACGCAGTATTTT
>few|TRBV27|TRBJ2-2|TRBD1
CASSHGQGLLFF
TGTGCCAGCAGTCATGGACAGGGTTTGCTGTTTTTT
>-|TRBV10-3|TRBJ2-7|-
CASRKGTGSSYEQYF
TGTGCCAGCAGAAAGGGTACAGGGAGCTCCTACGAGCAGTACTTC
>-|TRBV20-1|TRBJ1-4|-
CSARDPGAEEKLFF
TGCAGTGCTAGAGATCCAGGGGCGGAAGAAAAACTGTTTTTT
>many|TRBV4-2|TRBJ1-1|-
CASSRVPVGDGAFF
TGTGCCAGCAGCCGAGTGCCGGTCGGGGATGGAGCTTTCTTT
>many|TRBV2|TRBJ1-2|-
CASSGDKSNYGYTF
TGTGCCAGCAGTGGAGACAAAAGTAACTATGGCTACACCTTC
>-|TRBV29-1|TRBJ1-1|-
CSVWSVGNTEAFF
TGCAGCGTTTGGTCGGTAGGAAACACTGAAGCTTTCTTT
>-|TRBV2|TRBJ1-5|TRBD1
CASSRHGQDSNQPQHF
TGTGCCAGCAGCCGACATGGACAGGATAGCAATCAGCCCCAGCATTTT
>few|TRBV19|TRBJ2-2|TRBD2
CASSKAGGTGELFF
TGTGCCAGTAGTAAGGCGGGAGGCACCGGGGAGCTGTTTTTT
>-|TRBV2|TRBJ1-1|-
CASSPGPALNAEAFF
TGTGCCAGCAGCCCTGGCCCAGCCTTGAACGCTGAGGCTTTCTTT
>-|TRBV20-1|TRBJ1-1|-
CSARDQWSGMGF
TGCAGTGCTAGAGATCAATGGTCTGGGATGGGGTTT
>few|TRBV3-1|TRBJ2-7|-
CASSQEWDTGDEQYF
TGTGCCAGCAGCCAAGAGTGGGACACGGGCGACGAGCAGTACTTC
>-|TRBV29-1|TRBJ1-2|TRBD1
CSLEGTGDGYTF
TGCAGCTTGGAGGGGACAGGGGATGGCTACACCTTC
>many|TRBV25-1|TRBJ2-7|-
CASSDNTGSYEQYF
TGTGCCAGCAGTGACAACACGGGCTCCTACGAGCAGTACTTC
>-|TRBV10-3|TRBJ1-5|-
CAISKEGLMINQPQHF
TGTGCCATCAGCAAGGAAGGGCTCATGATCAATCAGCCCCAGCATTTT
>-|TRBV7-6|TRBJ2-1|-
CASSSPAGNEQFF
TGTGCCAGCAGCTCCCCCGCGGGGAATGAGCAGTTCTTC
>-|TRBV7-9|TRBJ2-5|-
CASTQGAGTQYF
TGTGCCAGCACCCAAGGGGCCGGGACCCAGTACTTC
>-|TRBV20-1|TRBJ2-5|-
CSARRGTVNETQYF
TGCAGTGCTAGAAGGGGGACGGTCAATGAGACCCAGTACTTC
>many|TRBV20-1|TRBJ1-6|-
CSARDPGTARSPLHF
TGCAGTGCTAGAGATCCAGGCACGGCCAGATCACCCCTCCACTTT
>-|TRBV7-3|TRBJ1-5|TRBD1
CASSLGTGSSNQPQHF
TGTGCCAGCAGCTTGGGGACAGGGTCCAGCAATCAGCCCCAGCATTTT
>few|TRBV7-2|TRBJ2-7|-
CASSPDPPPYEQYF
TGTGCCAGCAGCCCGGACCCACCACCCTACGAGCAGTACTTC
>-|TRBV7-9|TRBJ1-5|-
CASSQRTSGGTLSNQPQHF
TGTGCCAGCAGCCAAAGGACTAGCGGGGGCACTCTGAGCAATCAGCCCCAGCATTTT